One sample yielded the 8 T cell receptor beta chains listed below, sequenced in a study of breast tumors, draining lymph nodes, adjacent tissues (dated by TCRdb to about 2016). Preparation of the library involved multiplex PCR. The reads were generated on an Illumina HiSeq 2000. In TCRdb, the public reads were trimmed at Q25 with fastp and aligned with MiXCR, with productive beta chains retained. Duplicate CDR3 protein sequences are folded into a single record with the most common DNA and genes. In all, the sample holds about 19,000 distinct CDR3 sequences, and roughly 44% of those were seen once. Approximately 20% of the sample lies in the top ten. The sequenced sample consisted of breast tumor tissue. The origin of the receptors is a female donor with breast cancer. Some clones in this sample may be carry-over from other donors' samples.

This clonotype was found a few times. One end of the junction fails to match germline, which may point to a read error. This chain uses TRBV20-1 with TRBJ2-1, with D uncertain. The CDR3 consists of 13 residues. Germline CDR1 reads DFQATT; CDR2 reads SNEGSKA (reference sequence). The CDR3 DNA sequence: TGCAGTGCTGGTAGCCTGTCCTACAATGCGCAGTTCTTC. Its protein product is CSAGSLSYNAQFF.

The chain couples TRBV11-3 to TRBJ2-7, with a possible D match to TRBD1 (7 bases). CDR3 length: 14 amino acids. Trimming cost V 2 bases and J 4 bases, with 12 bases left between them. Germline V gene lookup returns CDR1 SGHNT and CDR2 YENEEA. CDR3 in DNA: TGTGCCAGCAGCTTACGCCCAGGGGGGTACGAGCAGTACGTC. Protein: CASSLRPGGYEQYV.

This clonotype was observed many times. The V call is TRBV7-2, the J call TRBJ2-3; 7 bases map to TRBD2. Germline loops: CDR1 SGHTA, CDR2 FQGNSA. J lost 3 bases, V lost 5 bases, and 5 bases had no gene match. This CDR3 is 14 amino acids long. The CDR3 loop reads CASSPAGVTDTQYF. CDR3 DNA: TGTGCCAGCAGCCCCGCGGGGGTGACAGATACGCAGTATTTT.

This clonotype was observed once. The rearrangement uses TRBV15 and TRBJ2-7; 11 bases fit TRBD1. The CDR3 runs 16 residues. CDR1 and CDR2 (germline): LNHNV, YYDKDF (reference sequence). V lost 1 base to trimming and J lost 6 bases; unmatched junction nucleotides: 8. The CDR3 nucleotides are TGTGCCACCAGCAGAGCTGGGGACAGGGGGGAGGGCGAGCAGTACTTC. Translation: CATSRAGDRGEGEQYF.

This clonotype was picked up many times. A much larger clone sits a single nucleotide away, making a read error possible. The chain joins TRBV9 to TRBJ1-5; tentatively, D is TRBD1 (6 bases). The germline V gene encodes CDR1 SGDLS and CDR2 YYNGEE. The CDR3 consists of 15 residues. DNA for the CDR3: TGTGCCAGCAGCGTGGAGGGACACAGCAATCAGCCCCCGCATTTT. Translating gives CASSVEGHSNQPPHF.

The chain carries TRBV7-3 and TRBJ2-2; perhaps TRBD2 as D (6 bases). CDR1 is SGHTA, CDR2 FQGTGA, per germline. This CDR3 spans 14 amino acids. Trimming stripped 5 bases from V and 2 bases from J, with 9 bases between. CDR3 DNA sequence: TGTGCCAGCAGCCATAGCGGTAACACCGGGGAGCTGTTTTTT. The encoded protein is CASSHSGNTGELFF.

This clonotype was found a few times. This rearrangement joins TRBV20-1 to TRBJ1-1, with a weak D call TRBD1 (5 bases). The length of the CDR3 is 12 residues. Per germline, CDR1 DFQATT and CDR2 SNEGSKA (reference sequence). The V end was cut by 6 bases, the J end by 4 bases, with 12 bases between. The CDR3 DNA sequence: TGCAGTGCCCCGGAGAGGGGCACTGAAGCTTTCTTT. This codes for CSAPERGTEAFF.

This clonotype appeared many times. Being one base from a much bigger clone, this may be a read error. This chain links TRBV5-1 with TRBJ2-7; a weak D match, TRBD2 (5 bases). The CDR3 extends over 13 amino acids. Germline V gives CDR1 SGHRS, CDR2 YFSETQ. Here the CDR3 reads CASSLDGDYDQYF. For the CDR3, the DNA is TGCGCCAGCAGCTTGGATGGAGACTACGACCAGTACTTC.